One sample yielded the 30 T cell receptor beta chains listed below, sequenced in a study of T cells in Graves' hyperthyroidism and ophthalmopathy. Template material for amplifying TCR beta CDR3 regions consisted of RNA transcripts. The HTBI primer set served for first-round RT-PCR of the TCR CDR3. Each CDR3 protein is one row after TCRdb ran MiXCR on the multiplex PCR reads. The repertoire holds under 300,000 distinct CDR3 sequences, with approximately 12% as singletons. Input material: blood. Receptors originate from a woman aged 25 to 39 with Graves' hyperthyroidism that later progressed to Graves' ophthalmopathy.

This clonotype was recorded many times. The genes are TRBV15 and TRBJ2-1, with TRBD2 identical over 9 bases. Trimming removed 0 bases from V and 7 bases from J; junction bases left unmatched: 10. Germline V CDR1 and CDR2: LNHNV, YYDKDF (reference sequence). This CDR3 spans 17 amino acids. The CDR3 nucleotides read TGTGCCACCAGCAGAGAGATGTCGCTAGCGGGACTGAATGAGCAGTTCTTC. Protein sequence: CATSREMSLAGLNEQFF.

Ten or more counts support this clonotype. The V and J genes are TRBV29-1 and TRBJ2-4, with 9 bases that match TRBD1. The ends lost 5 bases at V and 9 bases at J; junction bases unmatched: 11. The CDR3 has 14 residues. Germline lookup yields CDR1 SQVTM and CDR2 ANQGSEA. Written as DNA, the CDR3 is TGCAGCGTTCGTGGGGGGGACAGGGCCACCATTCAGTACTTC. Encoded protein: CSVRGGDRATIQYF.

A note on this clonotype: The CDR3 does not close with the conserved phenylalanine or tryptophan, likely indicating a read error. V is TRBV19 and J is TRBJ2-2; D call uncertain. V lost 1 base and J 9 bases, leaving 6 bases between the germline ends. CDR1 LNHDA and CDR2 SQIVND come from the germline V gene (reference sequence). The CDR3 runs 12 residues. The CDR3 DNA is TGTGCCAGTAGTATAGGGACGAGGGAGCTGTTTTCT. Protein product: CASSIGTRELFS.

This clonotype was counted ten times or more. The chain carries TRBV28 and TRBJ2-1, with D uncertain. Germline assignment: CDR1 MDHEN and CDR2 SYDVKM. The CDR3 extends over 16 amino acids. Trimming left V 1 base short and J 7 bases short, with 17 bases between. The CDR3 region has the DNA TGTGCCAGCAGTTTATCGTCGTATTGGTCCGAAAATGAGCAGTTCTTC. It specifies CASSLSSYWSENEQFF.

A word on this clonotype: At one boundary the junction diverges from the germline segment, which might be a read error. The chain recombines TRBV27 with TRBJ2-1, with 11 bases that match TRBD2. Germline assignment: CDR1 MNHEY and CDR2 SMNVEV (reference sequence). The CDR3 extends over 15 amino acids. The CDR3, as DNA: TGTGCCGGCAGTCTAGCGGGGGGTTTATACAATGAGCAGTTCTTC. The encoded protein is CAGSLAGGLYNEQFF.

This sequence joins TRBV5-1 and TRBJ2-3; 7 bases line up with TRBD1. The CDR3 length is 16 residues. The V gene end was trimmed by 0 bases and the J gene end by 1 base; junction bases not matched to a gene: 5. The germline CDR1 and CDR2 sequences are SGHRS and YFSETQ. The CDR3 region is CASSLGQGFGTDTQYF. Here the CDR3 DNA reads TGCGCCAGCAGCTTGGGACAGGGATTTGGCACAGATACGCAGTATTTT.

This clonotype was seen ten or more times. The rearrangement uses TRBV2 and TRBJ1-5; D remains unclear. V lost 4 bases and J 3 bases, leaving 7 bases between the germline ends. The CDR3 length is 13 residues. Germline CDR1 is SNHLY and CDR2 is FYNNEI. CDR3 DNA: TGTGCCAGCAGTGGGTCAGCCAATCAGCCCCAGCATTTT. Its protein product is CASSGSANQPQHF.

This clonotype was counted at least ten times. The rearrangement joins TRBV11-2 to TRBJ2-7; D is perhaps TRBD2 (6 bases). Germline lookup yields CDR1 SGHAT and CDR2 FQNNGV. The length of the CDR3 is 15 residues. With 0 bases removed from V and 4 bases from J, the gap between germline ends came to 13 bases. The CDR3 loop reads CASSLDSGTFYEQYF. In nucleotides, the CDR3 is TGTGCCAGCAGCTTAGACTCCGGGACTTTTTACGAGCAGTACTTC. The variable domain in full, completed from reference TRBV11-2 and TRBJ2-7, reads EAGVAQSPRYKIIEKRQSVAFWCNPISGHATLYWYQQILGQGPKLLIQFQNNGVVDDSQLPKDRFSAERLKGVDSTLKIQPAKLEDSAVYLCASSLDSGTFYEQYFGPGTRLTVT.

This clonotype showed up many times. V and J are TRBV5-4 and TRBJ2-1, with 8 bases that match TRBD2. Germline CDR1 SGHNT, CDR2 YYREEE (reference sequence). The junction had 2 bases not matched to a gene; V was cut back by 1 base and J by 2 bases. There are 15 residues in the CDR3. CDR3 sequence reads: CASSLSSGTYNEQFF. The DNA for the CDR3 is TGTGCCAGCAGCTTGAGTAGCGGGACCTACAATGAGCAGTTCTTC.

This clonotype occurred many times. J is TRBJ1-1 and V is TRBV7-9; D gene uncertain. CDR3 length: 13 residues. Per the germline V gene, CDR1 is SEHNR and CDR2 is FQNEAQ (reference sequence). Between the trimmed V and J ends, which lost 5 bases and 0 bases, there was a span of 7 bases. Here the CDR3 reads CASSGSVNTEAFF. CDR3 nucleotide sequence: TGTGCCAGCAGCGGCTCAGTGAACACTGAAGCTTTCTTT.

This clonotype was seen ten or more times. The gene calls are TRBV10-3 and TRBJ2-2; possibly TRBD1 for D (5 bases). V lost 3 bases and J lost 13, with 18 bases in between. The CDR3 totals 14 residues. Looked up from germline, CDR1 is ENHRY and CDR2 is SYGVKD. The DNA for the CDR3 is TGTGCCATCAGTGACGACAGTCCACGGTCGGGGCTGTTTTTT. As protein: CAISDDSPRSGLFF.

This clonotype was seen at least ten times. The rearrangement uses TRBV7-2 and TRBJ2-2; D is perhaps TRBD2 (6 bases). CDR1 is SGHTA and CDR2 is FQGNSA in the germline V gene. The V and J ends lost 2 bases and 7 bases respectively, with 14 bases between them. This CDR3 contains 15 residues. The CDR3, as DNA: TGTGCCAGCAGCTTATCTGCGGGGATTGTCGGGGAGCTGTTTTTT. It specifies CASSLSAGIVGELFF.

CDR3 nucleotides: TGTGCCAGCAGCTTATTCTCCTACGAGCAGTACTTC. Translated, it gives CASSLFSYEQYF. The chain couples TRBV7-2 to TRBJ2-7, with D uncertain. The CDR3 covers 12 residues. V dropped 2 bases and J dropped 0 bases, with 2 bases sitting between them. The germline V gene encodes CDR1 SGHTA and CDR2 FQGNSA.

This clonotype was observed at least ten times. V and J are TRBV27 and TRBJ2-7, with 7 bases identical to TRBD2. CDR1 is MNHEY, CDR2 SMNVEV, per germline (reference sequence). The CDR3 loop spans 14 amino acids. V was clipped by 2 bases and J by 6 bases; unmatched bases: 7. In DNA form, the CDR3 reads TGTGCCAGCAGTTTACTGACTAGCAGGAGCGAGCAGTACTTC. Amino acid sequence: CASSLLTSRSEQYF.

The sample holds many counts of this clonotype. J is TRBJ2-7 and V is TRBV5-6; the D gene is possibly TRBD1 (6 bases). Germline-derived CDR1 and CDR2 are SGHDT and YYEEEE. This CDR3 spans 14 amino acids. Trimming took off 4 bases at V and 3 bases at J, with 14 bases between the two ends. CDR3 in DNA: TGTGCCAGCAGCCGTCAGACAGGAGGCTACGAGCAGTACTTC. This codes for CASSRQTGGYEQYF.

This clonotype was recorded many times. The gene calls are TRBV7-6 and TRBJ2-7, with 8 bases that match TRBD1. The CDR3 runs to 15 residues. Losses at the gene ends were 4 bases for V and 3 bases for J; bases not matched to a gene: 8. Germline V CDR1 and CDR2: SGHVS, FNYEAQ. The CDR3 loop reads CASSSYRDRSYEQYF. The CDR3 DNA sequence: TGTGCCAGCAGCTCATACCGGGACAGGAGCTACGAGCAGTACTTC.

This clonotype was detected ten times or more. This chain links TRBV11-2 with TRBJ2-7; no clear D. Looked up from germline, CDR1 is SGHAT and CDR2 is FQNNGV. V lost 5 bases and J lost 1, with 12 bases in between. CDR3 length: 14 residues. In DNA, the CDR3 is TGTGCCAGCAGCGTAGCCGACTTTTCCTACGAGCAGTACTTC. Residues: CASSVADFSYEQYF.

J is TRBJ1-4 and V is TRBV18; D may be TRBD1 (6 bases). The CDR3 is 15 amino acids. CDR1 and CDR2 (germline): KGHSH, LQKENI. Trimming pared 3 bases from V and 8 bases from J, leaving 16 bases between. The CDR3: CASSPITGWKEKLFF. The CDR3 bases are TGTGCCAGCTCACCCATCACAGGGTGGAAGGAAAAACTGTTTTTT.

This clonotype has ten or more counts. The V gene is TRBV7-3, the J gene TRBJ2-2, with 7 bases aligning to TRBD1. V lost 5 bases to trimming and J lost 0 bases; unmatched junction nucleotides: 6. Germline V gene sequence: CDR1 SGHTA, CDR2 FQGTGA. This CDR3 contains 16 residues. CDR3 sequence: CASSTRTGANTGELFF. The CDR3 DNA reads TGTGCCAGCAGCACCCGGACAGGCGCGAACACCGGGGAGCTGTTTTTT. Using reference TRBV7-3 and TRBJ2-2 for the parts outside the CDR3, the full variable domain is GAGVSQTPSNKVTEKGKYVELRCDPISGHTALYWYRQSLGQGPEFLIYFQGTGAADDSGLPNDRFFAVRPEGSVSTLKIQRTERGDSAVYLCASSTRTGANTGELFFGEGSRLTVL.

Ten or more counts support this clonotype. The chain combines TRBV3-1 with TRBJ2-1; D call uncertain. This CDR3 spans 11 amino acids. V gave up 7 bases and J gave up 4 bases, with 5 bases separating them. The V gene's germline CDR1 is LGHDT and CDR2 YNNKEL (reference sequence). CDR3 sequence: CASKQYNEQFF. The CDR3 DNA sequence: TGTGCCAGCAAGCAATACAATGAGCAGTTCTTC.

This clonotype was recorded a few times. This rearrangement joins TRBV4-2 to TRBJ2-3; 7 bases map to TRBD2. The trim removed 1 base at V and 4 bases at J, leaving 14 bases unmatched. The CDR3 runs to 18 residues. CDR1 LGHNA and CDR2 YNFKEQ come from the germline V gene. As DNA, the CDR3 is TGTGCCAGCAGCCAAGTCGGGGCGGGAGAGGGGATTGCAGATACGCAGTATTTT. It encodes CASSQVGAGEGIADTQYF.

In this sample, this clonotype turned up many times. The CDR3 region is CASSLGQGDEQYF. CDR3 nucleotide sequence: TGTGCCAGCAGCCTCGGACAGGGAGACGAGCAGTACTTC. The rearrangement uses TRBV11-2 and TRBJ2-7; 8 positions match TRBD1. Germline CDR1 is SGHAT and CDR2 is FQNNGV. V lost 5 bases to trimming and J lost 5 bases; unmatched junction nucleotides: 5. The CDR3 is 13 amino acids.

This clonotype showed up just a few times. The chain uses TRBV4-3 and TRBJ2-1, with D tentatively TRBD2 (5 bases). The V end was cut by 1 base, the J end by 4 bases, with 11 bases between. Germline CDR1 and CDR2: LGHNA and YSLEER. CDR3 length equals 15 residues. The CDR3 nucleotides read TGCGCCAGCAGCCAAGGTGGGAGTACTTACAATGAGCAGTTCTTC. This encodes CASSQGGSTYNEQFF.

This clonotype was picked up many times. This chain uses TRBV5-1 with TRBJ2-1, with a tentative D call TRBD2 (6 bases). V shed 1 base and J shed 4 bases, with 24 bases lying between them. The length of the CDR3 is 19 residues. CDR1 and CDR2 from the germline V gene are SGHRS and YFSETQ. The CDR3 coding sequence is TGCGCCAGCAGCTTGTTCGGCAGGGTTAGCGGCTCCTCTTACAATGAGCAGTTCTTC. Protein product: CASSLFGRVSGSSYNEQFF.

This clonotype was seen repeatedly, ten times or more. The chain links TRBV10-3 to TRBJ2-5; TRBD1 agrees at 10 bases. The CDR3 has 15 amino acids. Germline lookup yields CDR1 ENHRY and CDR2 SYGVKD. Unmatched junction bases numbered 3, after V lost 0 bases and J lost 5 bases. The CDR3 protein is CAISESGTGVETQYF. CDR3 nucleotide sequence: TGTGCCATCAGTGAGTCGGGGACAGGGGTGGAGACCCAGTACTTC.

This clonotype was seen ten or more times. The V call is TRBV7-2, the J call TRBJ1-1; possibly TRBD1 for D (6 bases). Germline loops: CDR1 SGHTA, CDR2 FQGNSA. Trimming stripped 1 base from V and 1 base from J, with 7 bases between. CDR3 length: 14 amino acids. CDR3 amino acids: CASSLGTANTEAFF. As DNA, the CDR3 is TGTGCCAGCAGCTTAGGGACAGCGAACACTGAAGCTTTCTTT.

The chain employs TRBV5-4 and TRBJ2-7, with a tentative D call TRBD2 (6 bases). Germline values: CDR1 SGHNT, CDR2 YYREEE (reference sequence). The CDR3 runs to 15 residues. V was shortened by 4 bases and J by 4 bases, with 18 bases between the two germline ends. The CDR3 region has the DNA TGTGCCAGCAGCGGAGGGACCGACGTCCTATACGAGCAGTACTTC. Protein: CASSGGTDVLYEQYF. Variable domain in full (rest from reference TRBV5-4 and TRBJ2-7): ETGVTQSPTHLIKTRGQQVTLRCSSQSGHNTVSWYQQALGQGPQFIFQYYREEENGRGNFPPRFSGLQFPNYSSELNVNALELDDSALYLCASSGGTDVLYEQYFGPGTRLTVT.

The CDR3 here is CSRPAALGETQYF. Here the CDR3 DNA reads TGCAGCAGACCCGCAGCCCTCGGGGAGACCCAGTACTTC. The J gene is TRBJ2-5, the V gene TRBV20-1; D gene ambiguous. The CDR3 loop spans 13 amino acids. Germline V CDR1 and CDR2: DFQATT, SNEGSKA (reference sequence).

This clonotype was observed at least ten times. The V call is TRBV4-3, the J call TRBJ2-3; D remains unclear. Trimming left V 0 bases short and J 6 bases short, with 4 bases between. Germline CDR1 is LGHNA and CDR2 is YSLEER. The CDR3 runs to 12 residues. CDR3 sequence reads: CASSQEGDTQYF. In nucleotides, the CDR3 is TGCGCCAGCAGCCAAGAAGGGGATACGCAGTATTTT.

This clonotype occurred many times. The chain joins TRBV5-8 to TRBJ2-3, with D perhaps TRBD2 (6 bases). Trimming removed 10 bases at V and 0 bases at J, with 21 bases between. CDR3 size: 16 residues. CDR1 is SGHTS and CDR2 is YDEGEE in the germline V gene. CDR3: CAGGLIADTSTDTQYF. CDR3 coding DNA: TGTGCCGGGGGACTCATAGCGGACACGAGCACAGATACGCAGTATTTT. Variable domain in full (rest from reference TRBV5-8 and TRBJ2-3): EAGVTQSPTHLIKTRGQQATLRCSPISGHTSVYWYQQALGLGLQFLLWYDEGEERNRGNFPPRFSGRQFPNYSSELNVNALELEDSALYLCAGGLIADTSTDTQYFGPGTRLTVL.